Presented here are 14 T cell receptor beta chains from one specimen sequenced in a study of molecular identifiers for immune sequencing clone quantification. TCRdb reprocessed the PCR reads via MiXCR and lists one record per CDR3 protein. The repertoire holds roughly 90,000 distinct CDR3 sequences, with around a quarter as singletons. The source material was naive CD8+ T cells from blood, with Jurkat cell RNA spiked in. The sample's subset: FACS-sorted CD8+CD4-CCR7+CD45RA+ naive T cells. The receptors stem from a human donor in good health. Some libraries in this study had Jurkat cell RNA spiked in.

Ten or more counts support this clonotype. The CDR3 sequence is CASSTSSGPYEQYF. In DNA form, the CDR3 reads TGTGCCAGCAGCACGAGCTCCGGTCCCTACGAGCAGTACTTC. This chain links TRBV7-9 with TRBJ2-7, with D uncertain. The CDR3 totals 14 residues. Germline CDR1 is SEHNR and CDR2 is FQNEAQ (reference sequence). Trimming cost V 5 bases and J 2 bases, with 13 bases left between them.

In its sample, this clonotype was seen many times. CDR3 residues: CSVEDGVGQPQHF. Written as DNA, the CDR3 is TGCAGCGTTGAAGATGGGGTCGGGCAGCCCCAGCATTTT. The chain carries TRBV29-1 and TRBJ1-5; D unclear. V shed 0 bases and J shed 7 bases, with 10 bases lying between them. The CDR3 totals 13 residues. CDR1 SQVTM and CDR2 ANQGSEA come from the germline V gene. The whole variable domain, remainder taken from reference TRBV29-1 and TRBJ1-5, is SAVISQKPSRDICQRGTSLTIQCQVDSQVTMMFWYRQQPGQSLTLIATANQGSEATYESGFVIDKFPISRPNLTFSTLTVSNMSPEDSSIYLCSVEDGVGQPQHFGDGTRLSIL.

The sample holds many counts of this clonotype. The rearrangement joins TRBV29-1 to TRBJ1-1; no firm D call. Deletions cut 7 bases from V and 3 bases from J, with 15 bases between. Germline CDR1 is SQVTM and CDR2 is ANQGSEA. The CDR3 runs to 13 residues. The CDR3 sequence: CSAGGGSYTEAFF. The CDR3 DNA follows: TGCAGCGCTGGTGGCGGCAGCTACACTGAAGCTTTCTTT.

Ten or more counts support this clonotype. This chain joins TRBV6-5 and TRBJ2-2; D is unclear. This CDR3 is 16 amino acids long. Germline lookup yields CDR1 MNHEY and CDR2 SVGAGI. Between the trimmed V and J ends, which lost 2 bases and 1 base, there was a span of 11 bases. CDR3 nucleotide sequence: TGTGCCAGCAGTTACCGAACAGAGGAGAACACCGGGGAGCTGTTTTTT. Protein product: CASSYRTEENTGELFF.

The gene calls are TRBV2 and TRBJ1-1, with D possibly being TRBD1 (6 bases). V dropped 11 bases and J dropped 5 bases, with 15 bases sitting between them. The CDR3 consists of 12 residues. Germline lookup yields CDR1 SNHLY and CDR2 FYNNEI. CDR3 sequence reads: CAGDRSGTEAFF. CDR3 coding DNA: TGTGCCGGCGACAGGTCGGGGACTGAAGCTTTCTTT.

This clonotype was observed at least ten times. As DNA, the CDR3 is TGCAGTGCTAGACCCTCGGCTAGCGGGAGTGGGGCCTACGAGCAGTACTTC. This translates into CSARPSASGSGAYEQYF. The chain uses TRBV20-1 and TRBJ2-7; TRBD2 matches at 10 bases. The CDR3 spans 17 residues. Germline CDR1 is DFQATT and CDR2 is SNEGSKA (reference sequence). V was clipped by 2 bases and J by 2 bases; unmatched bases: 12.

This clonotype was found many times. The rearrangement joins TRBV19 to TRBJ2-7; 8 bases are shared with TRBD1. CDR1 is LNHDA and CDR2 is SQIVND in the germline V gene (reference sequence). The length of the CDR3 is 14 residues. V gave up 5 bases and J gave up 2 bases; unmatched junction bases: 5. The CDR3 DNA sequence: TGTGCCAGTAGTTGGAGGACAGGGACCTACGAGCAGTACTTC. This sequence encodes CASSWRTGTYEQYF.

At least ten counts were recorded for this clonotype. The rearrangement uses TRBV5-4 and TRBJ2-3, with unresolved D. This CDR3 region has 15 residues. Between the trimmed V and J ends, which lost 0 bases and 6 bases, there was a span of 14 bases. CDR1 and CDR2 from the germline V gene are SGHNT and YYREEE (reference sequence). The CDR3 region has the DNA TGTGCCAGCAGCTTGGAGCGAGGCCCCCGGGATACGCAGTATTTT. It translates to CASSLERGPRDTQYF.

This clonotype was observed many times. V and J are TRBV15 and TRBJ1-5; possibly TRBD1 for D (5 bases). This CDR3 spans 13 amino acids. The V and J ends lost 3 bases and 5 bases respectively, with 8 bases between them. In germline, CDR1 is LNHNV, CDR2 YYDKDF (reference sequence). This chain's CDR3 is CATSSRQYQPQHF. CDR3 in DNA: TGTGCCACCAGCAGCCGACAGTATCAGCCCCAGCATTTT.

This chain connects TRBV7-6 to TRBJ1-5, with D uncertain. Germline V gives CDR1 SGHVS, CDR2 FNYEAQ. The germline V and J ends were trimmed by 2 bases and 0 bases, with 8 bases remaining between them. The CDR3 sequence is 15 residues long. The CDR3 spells CASSLSGTSNQPQHF. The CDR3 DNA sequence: TGTGCCAGCAGCTTATCAGGAACTAGCAATCAGCCCCAGCATTTT.

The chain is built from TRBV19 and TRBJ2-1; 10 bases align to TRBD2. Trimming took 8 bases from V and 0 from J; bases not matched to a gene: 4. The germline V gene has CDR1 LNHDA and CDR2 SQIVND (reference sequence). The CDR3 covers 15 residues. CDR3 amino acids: CASGSGRSSYNEQFF. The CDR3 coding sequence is TGTGCCAGTGGTAGCGGGAGGAGCTCCTACAATGAGCAGTTCTTC. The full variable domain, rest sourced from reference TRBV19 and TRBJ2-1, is DGGITQSPKYLFRKEGQNVTLSCEQNLNHDAMYWYRQDPGQGLRLIYYSQIVNDFQKGDIAEGYSVSREKKESFPLTVTSAQKNPTAFYLCASGSGRSSYNEQFFGPGTRLTVL.

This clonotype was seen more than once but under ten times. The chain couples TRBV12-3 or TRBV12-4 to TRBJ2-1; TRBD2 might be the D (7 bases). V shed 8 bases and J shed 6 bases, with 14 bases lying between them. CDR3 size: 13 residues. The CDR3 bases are TGTGCCAGCCGCGCCGGGGGGCTCAATGAGCAGTTCTTC. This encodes CASRAGGLNEQFF.

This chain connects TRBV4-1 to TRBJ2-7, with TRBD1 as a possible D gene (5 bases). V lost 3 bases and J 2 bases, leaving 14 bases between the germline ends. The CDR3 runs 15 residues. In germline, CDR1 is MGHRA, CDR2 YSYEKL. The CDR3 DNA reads TGCGCCAGCAGCCAGGGGCTGGGGAATGCCTACGAGCAGTACTTC. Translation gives CASSQGLGNAYEQYF.

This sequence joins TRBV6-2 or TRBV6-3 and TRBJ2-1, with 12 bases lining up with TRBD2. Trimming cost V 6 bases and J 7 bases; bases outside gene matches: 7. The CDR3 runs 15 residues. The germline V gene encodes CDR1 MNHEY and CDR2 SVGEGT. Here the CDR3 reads CASSRFTSGGNEQFF. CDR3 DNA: TGTGCCAGCAGCCGCTTCACTAGCGGGGGGAATGAGCAGTTCTTC.